This T cell receptor beta chain was observed in a study of shared clonotypes between healthy human individuals. Terminally differentiated effector memory CD45RA+ cells were excluded by CCR7 positive selection of CD45RO-negative cells. Study results and caveats: The study found roughly 5% of naive CD4 clonotypes shared across a few donors. Some clonotypes were shared by all four sorted-subset donors, while others were not shared. The non-shared ones had lower generation probabilities than the shared ones.

Profiling relied on immunoSEQ multiplex PCR, and the TCRdb table lists in-frame clones only, not all of them. Among millions of clones, 85% to 95% were seen once, and the ten largest hold more than 0.95%. Details on this clone: Antigen: not known.

Sequencing was performed on naive CD8+ T cells sorted from blood. This receptor was obtained from a man aged 18 to 30 in good health.

The CDR3: CASSPGHEETQYF. Here the CDR3 DNA reads TGTGCCAGCAGCCCGGGACATGAAGAGACCCAGTACTTC. The gene calls are TRBV7-9 and TRBJ2-5; tentative D call: TRBD1 (6 bases). There are 13 residues in the CDR3. Trimming cost V 5 bases and J 3 bases, with 10 bases left between them. The germline V gene encodes CDR1 SEHNR and CDR2 FQNEAQ (reference sequence).